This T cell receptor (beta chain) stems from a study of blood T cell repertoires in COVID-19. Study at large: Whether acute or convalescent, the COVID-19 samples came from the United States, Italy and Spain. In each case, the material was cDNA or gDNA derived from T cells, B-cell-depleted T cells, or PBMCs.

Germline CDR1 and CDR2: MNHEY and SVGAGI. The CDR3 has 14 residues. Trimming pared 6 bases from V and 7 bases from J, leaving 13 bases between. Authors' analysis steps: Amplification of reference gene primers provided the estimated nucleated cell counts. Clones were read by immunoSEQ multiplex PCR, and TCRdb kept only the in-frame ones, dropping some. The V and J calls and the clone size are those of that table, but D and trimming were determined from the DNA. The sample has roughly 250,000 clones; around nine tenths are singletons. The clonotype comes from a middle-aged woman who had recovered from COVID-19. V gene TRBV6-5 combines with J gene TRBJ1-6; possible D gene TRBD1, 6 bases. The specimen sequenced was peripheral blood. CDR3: CASSFGQKNSPLHF. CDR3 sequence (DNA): TGTGCCAGCAGCTTTGGACAGAAGAATTCACCCCTCCACTTT.